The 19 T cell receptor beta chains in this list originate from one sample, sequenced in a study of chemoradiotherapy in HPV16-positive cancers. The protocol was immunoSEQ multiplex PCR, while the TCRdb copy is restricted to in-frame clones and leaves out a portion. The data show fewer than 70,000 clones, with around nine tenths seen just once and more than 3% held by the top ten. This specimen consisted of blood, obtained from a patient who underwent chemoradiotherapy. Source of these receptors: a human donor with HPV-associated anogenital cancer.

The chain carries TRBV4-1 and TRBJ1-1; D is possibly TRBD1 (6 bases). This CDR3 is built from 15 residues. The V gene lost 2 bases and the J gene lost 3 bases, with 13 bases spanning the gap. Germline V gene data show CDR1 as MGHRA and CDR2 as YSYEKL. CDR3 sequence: CASSQSDRGDTEAFF. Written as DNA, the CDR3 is TGCGCCAGCAGCCAATCGGATAGGGGGGACACTGAAGCTTTCTTT.

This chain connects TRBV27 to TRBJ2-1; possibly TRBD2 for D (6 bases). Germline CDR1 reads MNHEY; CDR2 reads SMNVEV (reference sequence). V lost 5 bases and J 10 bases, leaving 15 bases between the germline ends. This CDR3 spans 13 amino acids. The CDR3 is CASSLWTLAEQFF. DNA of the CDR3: TGTGCCAGCAGTCTTTGGACGCTAGCGGAGCAGTTCTTC.

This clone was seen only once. The CDR3 nucleotides are TGTGCCAGCAGTCCTGTAGCGGGAGGGCCCGGGGAGCTGTTTTTT. This translates into CASSPVAGGPGELFF. The chain employs TRBV6-4 and TRBJ2-2; TRBD2 matches 11 bases. V lost 5 bases, J lost 6 bases, and 5 bases stayed unmatched. This CDR3 contains 15 residues. Germline values: CDR1 MRHNA, CDR2 SNTAGT.

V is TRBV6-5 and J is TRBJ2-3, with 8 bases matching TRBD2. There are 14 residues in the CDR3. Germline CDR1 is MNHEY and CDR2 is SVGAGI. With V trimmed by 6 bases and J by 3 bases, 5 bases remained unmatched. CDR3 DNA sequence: TGTGCCAGCAGGCTCGGGGGGGGTACAGATACGCAGTATTTT. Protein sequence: CASRLGGGTDTQYF.

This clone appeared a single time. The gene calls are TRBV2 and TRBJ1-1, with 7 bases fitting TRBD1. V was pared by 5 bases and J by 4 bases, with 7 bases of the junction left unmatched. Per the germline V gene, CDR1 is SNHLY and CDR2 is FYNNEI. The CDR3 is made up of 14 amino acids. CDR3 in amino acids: CASSRQGLGTEAFF. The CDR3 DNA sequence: TGTGCCAGCAGTCGACAGGGCTTAGGCACTGAAGCTTTCTTT.

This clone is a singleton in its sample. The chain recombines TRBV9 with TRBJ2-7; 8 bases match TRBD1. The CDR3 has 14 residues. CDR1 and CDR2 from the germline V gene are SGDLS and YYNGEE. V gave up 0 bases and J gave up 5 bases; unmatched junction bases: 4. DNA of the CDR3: TGTGCCAGCAGCGTAGGTCAGGGGGCCCACGAGCAGTACTTC. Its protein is CASSVGQGAHEQYF.

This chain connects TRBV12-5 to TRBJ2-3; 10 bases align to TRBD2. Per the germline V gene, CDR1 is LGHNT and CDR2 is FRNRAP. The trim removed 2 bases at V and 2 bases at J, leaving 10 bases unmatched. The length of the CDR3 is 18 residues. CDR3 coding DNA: TGTGCTAGTGGTTTGTTTCAGCGGGGGGGCCGAGTCACAGATACGCAGTATTTT. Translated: CASGLFQRGGRVTDTQYF.

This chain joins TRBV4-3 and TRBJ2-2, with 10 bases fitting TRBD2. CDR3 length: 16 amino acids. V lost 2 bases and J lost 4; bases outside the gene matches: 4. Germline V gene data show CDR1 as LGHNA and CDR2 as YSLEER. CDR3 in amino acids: CASSQLAGAPTGELFF. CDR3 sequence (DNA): TGCGCCAGCAGCCAACTAGCGGGGGCTCCCACCGGGGAGCTGTTTTTT.

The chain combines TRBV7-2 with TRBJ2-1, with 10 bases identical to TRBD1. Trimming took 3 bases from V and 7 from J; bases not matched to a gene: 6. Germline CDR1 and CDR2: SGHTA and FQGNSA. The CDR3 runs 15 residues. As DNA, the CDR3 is TGTGCCAGCAGCTTGGCGACGGGACAGGGGAATGAGCAGTTCTTC. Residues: CASSLATGQGNEQFF.

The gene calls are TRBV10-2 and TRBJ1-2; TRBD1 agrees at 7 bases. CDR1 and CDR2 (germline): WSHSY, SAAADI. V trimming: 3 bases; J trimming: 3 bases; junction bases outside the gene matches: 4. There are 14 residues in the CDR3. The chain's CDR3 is CASSESGTDYGYTF. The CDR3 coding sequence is TGCGCCAGCAGTGAATCCGGGACAGACTATGGCTACACCTTC.

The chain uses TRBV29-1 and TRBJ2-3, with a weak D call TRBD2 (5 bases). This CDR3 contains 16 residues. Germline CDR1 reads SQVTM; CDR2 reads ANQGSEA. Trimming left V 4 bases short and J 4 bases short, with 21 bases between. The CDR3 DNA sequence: TGCAGCGTTGCCGGACTCGCGCGGCAGTTGGCAGATACGCAGTATTTT. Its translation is CSVAGLARQLADTQYF.

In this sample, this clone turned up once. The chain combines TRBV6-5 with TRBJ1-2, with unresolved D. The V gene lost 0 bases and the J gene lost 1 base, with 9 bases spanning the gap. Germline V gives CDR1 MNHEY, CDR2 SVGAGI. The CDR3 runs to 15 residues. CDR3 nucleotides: TGTGCCAGCAGTTACTCGCTGTTGGATAACTATGGCTACACCTTC. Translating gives CASSYSLLDNYGYTF.

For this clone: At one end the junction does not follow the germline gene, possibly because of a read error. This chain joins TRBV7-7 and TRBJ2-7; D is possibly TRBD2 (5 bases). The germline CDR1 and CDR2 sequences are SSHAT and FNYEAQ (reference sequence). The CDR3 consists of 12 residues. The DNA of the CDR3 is TGTGCTAGCAGCACGGGTCGGGGCGAGCAGTACTTC. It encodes CASSTGRGEQYF.

CDR3 DNA: TGCAGCGTCGACCCGACAGCGGCATCCACTGAAGCTTTCTTT. Translating gives CSVDPTAASTEAFF. V is TRBV29-1 and J is TRBJ1-1, with a tentative D call TRBD1 (5 bases). The CDR3 totals 14 residues. The germline V and J ends were trimmed by 6 bases and 4 bases, with 18 bases remaining between them. The V gene's germline CDR1 is SQVTM and CDR2 ANQGSEA.

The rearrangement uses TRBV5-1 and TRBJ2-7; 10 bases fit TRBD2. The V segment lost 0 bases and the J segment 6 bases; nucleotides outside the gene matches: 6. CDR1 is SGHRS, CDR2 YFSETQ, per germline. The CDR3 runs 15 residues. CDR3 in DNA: TGCGCCAGCAGCTTGGGGAGCGGGAGGGCCGGCGAGCAGTACTTC. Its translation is CASSLGSGRAGEQYF.

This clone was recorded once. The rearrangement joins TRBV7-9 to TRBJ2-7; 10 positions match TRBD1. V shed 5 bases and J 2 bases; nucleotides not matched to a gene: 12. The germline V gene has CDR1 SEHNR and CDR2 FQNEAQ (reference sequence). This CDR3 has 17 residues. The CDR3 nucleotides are TGTGCCAGCAGCCGCCACCCGACAGGGGGCGCACCCTACGAGCAGTACTTC. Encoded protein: CASSRHPTGGAPYEQYF.

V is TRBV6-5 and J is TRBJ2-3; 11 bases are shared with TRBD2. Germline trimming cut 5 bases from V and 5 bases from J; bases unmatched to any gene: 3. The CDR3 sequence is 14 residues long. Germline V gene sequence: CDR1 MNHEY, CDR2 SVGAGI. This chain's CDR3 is CASSGGTSGDTQYF. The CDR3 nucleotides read TGTGCCAGCAGTGGGGGGACTAGCGGAGATACGCAGTATTTT.

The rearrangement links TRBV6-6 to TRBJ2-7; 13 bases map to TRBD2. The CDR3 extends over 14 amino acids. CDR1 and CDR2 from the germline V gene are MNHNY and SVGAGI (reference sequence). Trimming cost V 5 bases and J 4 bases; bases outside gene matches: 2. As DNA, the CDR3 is TGTGCCAGCAGTCGGACTAGCGGGAGTTACGAGCAGTACTTC. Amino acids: CASSRTSGSYEQYF.

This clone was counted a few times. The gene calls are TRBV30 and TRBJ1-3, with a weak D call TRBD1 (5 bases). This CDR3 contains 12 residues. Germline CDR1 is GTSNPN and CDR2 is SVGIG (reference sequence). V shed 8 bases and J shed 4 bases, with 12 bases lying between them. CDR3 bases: TGTGCCCGCTCGGGGGGGGGAAACACCATATATTTT. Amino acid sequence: CARSGGGNTIYF.